Shown below are 4 T cell receptor beta chains from a single sample sequenced in a study of blood T cell repertoires in COVID-19. Profiling relied on immunoSEQ multiplex PCR, and the TCRdb table lists in-frame clones only, not all of them. The sample has approximately 130,000 clones; around four fifths are singletons. Input material: PBMCs or T cells enriched from blood (not recorded which). The receptor source for this set is a man younger than 40 who had recovered from COVID-19.

The V call is TRBV10-3, the J call TRBJ1-1; D perhaps matches TRBD1 (5 bases). The CDR3 spans 12 residues. Germline loops: CDR1 ENHRY, CDR2 SYGVKD. The V end was cut by 8 bases, the J end by 1 base, with 8 bases between. The CDR3 here is CAIQTANTEAFF. DNA of the CDR3: TGTGCCATCCAGACAGCGAACACTGAAGCTTTCTTT.

The chain has TRBV9 and TRBJ1-3, with 8 bases matching TRBD1. The junction had 4 bases not matched to a gene; V was cut back by 1 base and J by 4 bases. CDR1 is SGDLS and CDR2 is YYNGEE in the germline V gene. The CDR3 sequence is 15 residues long. The CDR3 DNA follows: TGTGCCAGCAGCGTATCAGGGACAGGAGGAAACACCATATATTTT. Translation gives CASSVSGTGGNTIYF.

The chain employs TRBV11-2 and TRBJ1-3, with 9 positions matching TRBD1. Germline CDR1 reads SGHAT; CDR2 reads FQNNGV. V shed 4 bases, J shed 6 bases, and the junction held 7 bases outside the gene matches. The CDR3 extends over 15 amino acids. CDR3 DNA: TGTGCCAGCAGCTCACCCGGGGACAGGGTAAACACCATATATTTT. Protein: CASSSPGDRVNTIYF.

The CDR3 here is CAISDRETGGNEQFF. The DNA of the CDR3 is TGTGCCATCAGTGATCGGGAGACGGGAGGTAATGAGCAGTTCTTC. The rearrangement links TRBV10-3 to TRBJ2-1; 7 bases align to TRBD2. V was clipped by 3 bases and J by 7 bases; unmatched bases: 9. This CDR3 comprises 15 residues. Per germline, CDR1 ENHRY and CDR2 SYGVKD.